These T cell receptor beta chains were read from a single sample in a study of OX40 agonist ivuxolimab in advanced cancers. Measured with immunoSEQ multiplex PCR; TCRdb has only the in-frame clones, and not every one. Of tens of thousands of clones in the sample, 75% to 90% are singletons; the top ten hold roughly 17%. Sequences were derived from CD4+ or CD8+ T cells sorted from blood, sampled in a trial of the OX40 agonist ivuxolimab. These receptor sequences come from an adult with an advanced solid tumor such as melanoma, head and neck, liver or kidney cancer. CDR3s include the opening cysteine and the closing phenylalanine or tryptophan. D genes are given only for firm matches. The size field is filled for only some rows; it gives once, few, many or a size class.

abundance,j_gene,d_gene,v_gene,CDR3nt,CDR3aa
.,TRBJ1-5,.,TRBV6-6,TGTGCCAGCAGAAACAGGGATCAGCCCCAGCATTTT,CASRNRDQPQHF
.,TRBJ2-5,.,TRBV9,TGTGCCAGCAGCTTGGGGGGGGGCCCAAGCCAAGAGACCCAGTACTTC,CASSLGGGPSQETQYF
once,TRBJ2-5,.,TRBV6-5,TGTGCCAGCAGTTACGGGAGTTCGGAGACCCAGTACTTC,CASSYGSSETQYF
.,TRBJ2-7,TRBD1,TRBV6-6,TGTGCCAGCAGTTATCAGGGGGCATGGGAGCAGTACTTC,CASSYQGAWEQYF
.,TRBJ2-1,TRBD2,TRBV27,TGTGCCAGCAGTTTACTAGCGGGTTTCTCCTACAATGAGCAGTTCTTC,CASSLLAGFSYNEQFF
.,TRBJ2-7,TRBD2,TRBV29-1,TGCAGCGTTAGGTCTAGCGGGAGTACCGAGCAGTACTTC,CSVRSSGSTEQYF
.,TRBJ2-1,.,TRBV7-3,TGTGCCAGCAGCCCCGGGGGTCTGAGGAATGAGCAGTTCTTC,CASSPGGLRNEQFF
.,TRBJ2-3,TRBD2,TRBV5-4,TGTGCCAGCAGCTTGGGGGCTAGCGGAGCCACAGATACGCAGTATTTT,CASSLGASGATDTQYF
.,TRBJ2-1,.,TRBV11-3,TGTGCCAGCACCCTCAGCCCAGGAGCTGAGCAGTTCTTC,CASTLSPGAEQFF
.,TRBJ2-1,.,TRBV29-1,TGCAGCGTTGAAGCGGGCGCTAGCTCCTACAATGAGCAGTTCTTC,CSVEAGASSYNEQFF
.,TRBJ2-7,.,TRBV27,TGTGCCAGCAGTTATGGATACGAGCAGTACTTC,CASSYGYEQYF
.,TRBJ1-1,TRBD1,TRBV18,TGTGCCAGCTCACCAGGACAGGGGGCCCTCTTGAACACTGAAGCTTTCTTT,CASSPGQGALLNTEAFF
few,TRBJ1-5,TRBD1,TRBV19,TGTGCCAGTAGAGCACCATCCCACAGGGGTAGCAATCAGCCCCAGCATTTT,CASRAPSHRGSNQPQHF
once,TRBJ2-5,TRBD2,TRBV7-9,TGTGCCAGCAGAAAAAGAGCGGGACTAGCGGAACAAGAGACCCAGTACTTC,CASRKRAGLAEQETQYF
.,TRBJ2-3,TRBD1,TRBV5-1,TGCGCCAGCAGCCTTAAAACCGACAGGGCCGGTTCGACGCAGTATTTT,CASSLKTDRAGSTQYF
once,TRBJ2-7,.,TRBV6-1,TGTGCCAGAAAAGACGAGCAGTACTTC,CARKDEQYF
.,TRBJ1-1,.,TRBV27,TGTGCCAGCAGTATAAGAGGGGTTCTCACTGAAGCTTTCTTT,CASSIRGVLTEAFF
.,TRBJ2-6,.,TRBV30,TGTGCCTGGAGCTCAGGGTTTCAGAGGGCCAACGTCCTGACTTTC,CAWSSGFQRANVLTF
.,TRBJ2-5,.,TRBV5-8,TGTGCCAGCAGCTTGGTTCGGGAGACCCAGTACTTC,CASSLVRETQYF
.,TRBJ2-7,.,TRBV28,TGTGCCAGCAGTTCCCGAACAGGGACCTACGAGCAGTACTTC,CASSSRTGTYEQYF
.,TRBJ1-6,TRBD1,TRBV19,TGTGCCAGTAACGCAGGGGGCTGGAGCTCCTATAATTCACCCCTCCACTTT,CASNAGGWSSYNSPLHF
.,TRBJ2-4,TRBD1,TRBV4-2,TGTGCCAGCAGCAGTGACAGGGGAAACAAAAACATTCAGTACTTC,CASSSDRGNKNIQYF
.,TRBJ2-1,TRBD1,TRBV12-5,TGTGCTAGTGGTTCCTACTCGGGACAGGGGGCAGGGGAGCAGTTCTTC,CASGSYSGQGAGEQFF
once,TRBJ1-2,.,TRBV28,TGTGCCAGCAGTTTCTGGGCAGGTACTCGTGGCTACACCTTC,CASSFWAGTRGYTF
.,TRBJ2-5,.,TRBV9,TGTGCCAGCAGCACCACATCCGGGACCACGGGGGAGACCCAGTACTTC,CASSTTSGTTGETQYF
.,TRBJ2-7,.,TRBV6-5,TGTGCCAGCAGGCTGGGGAGCTCCTACGAGCAGTACTTC,CASRLGSSYEQYF
few,TRBJ2-3,.,TRBV11-2,TGTGCCAGCACCATTAGCGTATTGAGCACAGATACGCAGTATTTT,CASTISVLSTDTQYF
.,TRBJ2-7,TRBD2,TRBV7-8,TGTGCCAGCAGCTTAGCATTAGCGGGTTCCTACGAGCAGTACTTC,CASSLALAGSYEQYF
.,TRBJ1-2,.,TRBV19,TGTGCCAGTAAGGTCCAGGGGACTAACTATGGCTACACCTTC,CASKVQGTNYGYTF
.,TRBJ2-7,.,TRBV5-5,TGTGCCAGCAGTGAGAGCGGACTCTCCTACGAGCAGTACTTC,CASSESGLSYEQYF
.,TRBJ2-5,.,TRBV20-1,TGCAGTGCTAGGGAAGAGACCCAGTACTTC,CSAREETQYF
.,TRBJ1-3,.,TRBV2,TGTGCCAGCAGTGTACGATCGGGATTTTCTGGAAACACCATATATTTT,CASSVRSGFSGNTIYF
.,TRBJ2-1,.,TRBV28,TGTGCCAGCCAAAACTCCCTAGGGACGGTGTCCTACAATGAGCAGTTCTTC,CASQNSLGTVSYNEQFF
.,TRBJ1-1,TRBD1,TRBV5-1,TGCGCCAGCAAGGGACAGGGGTCAAAGAACACTGAAGCTTTCTTT,CASKGQGSKNTEAFF
.,TRBJ2-7,.,TRBV7-2,TGTGCCAGCGGCACCAGGAGCTCCTACGAGCAGTACTTC,CASGTRSSYEQYF
.,TRBJ1-2,TRBD1,TRBV7-9,TGTGCCAGCAGCCGACAGGGGGCGGAGGGCTACACCTTC,CASSRQGAEGYTF
.,TRBJ2-6,TRBD1,TRBV19,TGTGCCAGCTTTGACAGGGGGGGAACCTCTGGGGCCAACGTCCTGACTTTC,CASFDRGGTSGANVLTF
.,TRBJ1-6,.,TRBV29-1,TGCAGCGTCGCAGGGCTTTGCACCTATAATTCACCCCTCCACTTT,CSVAGLCTYNSPLHF
.,TRBJ2-6,.,TRBV4-1,TGCGCCAGCAGCCAAGATAGTTCGGGAGGGGCCAACGTCCTGACTTTC,CASSQDSSGGANVLTF
.,TRBJ2-5,.,TRBV4-1,TGCGCCAGCAGCCAAAACTGGGGGGAGACCCAGTACTTC,CASSQNWGETQYF
.,TRBJ2-1,.,TRBV5-1,TGCGCCAGCAGCTTGAAGTCTGCGGACAGACGGACAAATGAGCAGTTCTTC,CASSLKSADRRTNEQFF